These 13 T cell receptor beta chains originate from one sample sequenced in a study of blood T cells in healthy people across ages (dated by TCRdb to between 2015 and 2017). Receptor amplification or capture employed 5' RACE. Instrument on record: Illumina HiSeq 2500. A second roughly 6 to 11 cycle PCR used a sample-barcoded 5' primer and a J-beta primer mix. The public reads were quality trimmed at Q25 with fastp and then assembled into clones with MiXCR by TCRdb, keeping productive beta chains. Each CDR3 protein gets just one entry, which takes the most common genes and DNA from the rows behind it. For this sample the table gives about 1.7 million distinct CDR3 sequences, of which 25% to 30% were detected only once. The ten top clones hold 7% to 9% of the sample. The sequenced sample consisted of blood. Source of these receptors: a woman aged 30 to 39 in good health.

The CDR3 is CSAGEGARRNNEQFF. Here the CDR3 DNA reads TGCAGTGCTGGCGAGGGGGCCAGGCGGAACAATGAGCAGTTCTTC. The genes are TRBV20-1 and TRBJ2-1; 7 nucleotides line up with TRBD1. The germline gives CDR1 DFQATT, CDR2 SNEGSKA (reference sequence). The CDR3 extends over 15 amino acids. V was pared by 5 bases and J by 5 bases, with 12 bases of the junction left unmatched.

This clonotype appeared a few times. This chain joins TRBV5-1 and TRBJ2-5; TRBD1 matches at 7 bases. The CDR3 loop spans 17 amino acids. With V trimmed by 4 bases and J by 5 bases, 17 bases remained unmatched. The germline V gene encodes CDR1 SGHRS and CDR2 YFSETQ. The CDR3 DNA sequence: TGCGCCAGCAGCCTAGGACAGGAACGGCGCAGCAGGGAGACCCAGTACTTC. It translates to CASSLGQERRSRETQYF.

CDR3 nucleotides: TGCGCCAGCAGCTCGGGGAGACAGGGGTTTGAGACCCAGTACTTC. Translating gives CASSSGRQGFETQYF. The chain links TRBV5-1 to TRBJ2-5; 8 bases align to TRBD1. This CDR3 is 15 amino acids long. J gave up 5 bases and V 3 bases, and 9 bases lay outside the gene matches. Germline V gives CDR1 SGHRS, CDR2 YFSETQ.

In its sample, this clonotype was seen a few times. The chain recombines TRBV5-1 with TRBJ1-2; D is undetermined. The germline V gene has CDR1 SGHRS and CDR2 YFSETQ. The CDR3 covers 15 residues. V was clipped by 0 bases and J by 4 bases, with 13 bases between them. CDR3 protein: CASSLAPKSSYGYTF. CDR3 sequence (DNA): TGCGCCAGCAGCTTGGCGCCCAAGTCCTCCTATGGCTACACCTTC. Complete variable domain (other parts from reference TRBV5-1 and TRBJ1-2): KAGVTQTPRYLIKTRGQQVTLSCSPISGHRSVSWYQQTPGQGLQFLFEYFSETQRNKGNFPGRFSGRQFSNSRSEMNVSTLELGDSALYLCASSLAPKSSYGYTFGSGTRLTVV.

In this sample, this clonotype turned up a few times. This rearrangement joins TRBV2 to TRBJ1-5; D possibly corresponds to TRBD1 (6 bases). V was cut by 6 bases and J by 3 bases, with 15 bases left in between. CDR1 is SNHLY and CDR2 is FYNNEI in the germline V gene. This CDR3 comprises 15 residues. The CDR3 reads CASRSHRVNNQPQHF. CDR3 sequence (DNA): TGTGCCAGCAGATCCCACAGGGTCAACAATCAGCCCCAGCATTTT.

This clonotype was observed a handful of times. The chain employs TRBV28 and TRBJ1-2; D may be TRBD1 (5 bases). The CDR3 sequence is 16 residues long. V dropped 1 base and J dropped 6 bases, with 18 bases sitting between them. Germline values: CDR1 MDHEN, CDR2 SYDVKM. The CDR3 DNA reads TGTGCCAGCAGTTTATTGCGCGGACGGCCCAGGGATGGCTACACCTTC. Amino acid sequence: CASSLLRGRPRDGYTF.

The chain employs TRBV5-4 and TRBJ2-5; D is unresolved. The germline V gene has CDR1 SGHNT and CDR2 YYREEE (reference sequence). Trimming took 0 bases from V and 7 from J, leaving 13 bases between them. The CDR3 has 14 residues. CDR3 in DNA: TGTGCCAGCAGCTTGGCGACTGCCGGTGGGACCCAGTACTTC. This gives the protein CASSLATAGGTQYF.

This clonotype was counted between two and nine times. The genes are TRBV6-2 or TRBV6-3 and TRBJ2-1; D is perhaps TRBD2 (6 bases). Per the germline V gene, CDR1 is MNHEY and CDR2 is SVGEGT. The CDR3 is 16 residues long. V lost 5 bases to trimming and J lost 3 bases, with 17 bases between them. This CDR3 reads CASSAAGTPHYNEQFF. The CDR3 nucleotides are TGTGCCAGCAGTGCCGCCGGGACTCCACACTACAATGAGCAGTTCTTC.

The chain uses TRBV7-8 and TRBJ2-5, with TRBD2 identical over 12 bases. The DNA end is a closer match to TRBJ2-7, so the J assignment may be wrong. Germline V gene sequence: CDR1 SGHVS, CDR2 FQNEAQ. The CDR3 is made up of 17 amino acids. The CDR3 region is CASSSRLAGAPSLEQYF. DNA of the CDR3: TGTGCCAGCAGCTCCAGACTAGCGGGAGCCCCCTCCCTCGAGCAGTACTTC.

The table lists this clonotype with a few counts. The chain employs TRBV14 and TRBJ2-7, with D maybe TRBD1 (6 bases). V gave up 4 bases and J gave up 4 bases, with 8 bases separating them. The CDR3 has 12 amino acids. Germline loops: CDR1 SGHDN, CDR2 FVKESK. CDR3 loop: CASSRGLYEQYF. CDR3 sequence (DNA): TGTGCCAGCAGCCGGGGGCTATACGAGCAGTACTTC.

This clonotype was picked up many times. This rearrangement joins TRBV10-3 to TRBJ2-5; the match to TRBD1 covers 8 bases. The germline CDR1 and CDR2 sequences are ENHRY and SYGVKD. This CDR3 comprises 15 residues. V lost 3 bases, J lost 2 bases, and 5 bases stayed unmatched. The CDR3 DNA is TGTGCCATCAGTGACGCAGGGGGCGATCAAGAGACCCAGTACTTC. This encodes CAISDAGGDQETQYF.

This clonotype has just a few counts. J is TRBJ2-7 and V is TRBV6-5, with TRBD2 matching 10 bases. Germline CDR1 MNHEY, CDR2 SVGAGI. The length of the CDR3 is 17 residues. Germline trimming cut 4 bases from V and 0 bases from J; bases unmatched to any gene: 9. This chain's CDR3 is CASSLHPSGGLSYEQYF. In DNA form, the CDR3 reads TGTGCCAGCAGTTTACATCCTAGCGGGGGCCTCTCCTACGAGCAGTACTTC.

The gene calls are TRBV6-1 and TRBJ2-1; D gene unclear. The assigned J gene may be wrong: the sequence end matches TRBJ2-7 better. Germline lookup yields CDR1 MNHNS and CDR2 SASEGT. This CDR3 is built from 12 residues. The DNA of the CDR3 is TGTGCCAGCAGTGGCTGGAGCGCCGAGCAGTACTTC. Protein sequence: CASSGWSAEQYF.